A single sample gave rise to the 9 T cell receptor beta chains below, sequenced in a study of blood T cell repertoires in COVID-19. The protocol was immunoSEQ multiplex PCR, while the TCRdb copy is restricted to in-frame clones and leaves out a portion. Among 150,000 to 250,000 clones, about 80% were seen once, and the ten largest hold about 6.9%. The specimen sequenced was peripheral blood. All receptors come from a human donor with acute or convalescent COVID-19. The donor label of this sample is uncertain.

The gene calls are TRBV4-2 and TRBJ2-1, with 13 bases fitting TRBD2. CDR1 LGHNA and CDR2 YNFKEQ come from the germline V gene. The CDR3 extends over 17 amino acids. Trimming took 1 base from V and 7 from J; bases not matched to a gene: 7. The CDR3 nucleotides are TGTGCCAGCAGCCAAGCCTCGGGACTAGCGGGAAGGAATGAGCAGTTCTTC. Its translation: CASSQASGLAGRNEQFF.

CDR3 nucleotide sequence: TGCAGCGCGTTGCTCGGGGCTAACTATGGCTACACCTTC. Translation gives CSALLGANYGYTF. V gene TRBV29-1 combines with J gene TRBJ1-2; D is undetermined. Trimming shortened V by 7 bases and J by 0 bases, and 12 bases separated the two germline ends. Germline CDR1 is SQVTM and CDR2 is ANQGSEA. This CDR3 region has 13 residues.

The J gene is TRBJ1-2, the V gene TRBV24-1; TRBD1 is a possible D gene (5 bases). Germline V CDR1 and CDR2: KGHDR, SFDVKD. V gave up 6 bases and J gave up 8 bases, with 15 bases separating them. The CDR3 has 13 amino acids. Written as DNA, the CDR3 is TGTGCCACCAGTAAAGGGCAGGGAAGGGGCTACACCTTC. It is translated as CATSKGQGRGYTF.

The chain joins TRBV4-2 to TRBJ2-1; D is perhaps TRBD2 (6 bases). The CDR3 covers 14 residues. Germline V gene data show CDR1 as LGHNA and CDR2 as YNFKEQ. V was trimmed by 0 bases and J by 5 bases, leaving 8 bases between them. The CDR3 region has the DNA TGTGCCAGCAGCCAAGATCTAGCGAACAATGAGCAGTTCTTC. It is translated as CASSQDLANNEQFF.

The genes are TRBV12-3 or TRBV12-4 and TRBJ1-2; the D gene is possibly TRBD1 (5 bases). The germline V and J ends were trimmed by 3 bases and 5 bases, with 10 bases remaining between them. The CDR3 sequence is 13 residues long. CDR3 sequence reads: CASSFLQGYGYTF. CDR3 sequence (DNA): TGTGCCAGCAGTTTTCTTCAGGGTTATGGCTACACCTTC.

The chain carries TRBV29-1 and TRBJ2-6, with D possibly matching TRBD1 (6 bases). V shed 3 bases and J shed 4 bases, with 10 bases lying between them. Looked up from germline, CDR1 is SQVTM and CDR2 is ANQGSEA. The CDR3 sequence is 14 residues long. The CDR3 DNA reads TGCAGCGTTGAGTCAGGGGCCGGGGCCAACGTCCTGACTTTC. This translates into CSVESGAGANVLTF. The full variable domain, with the rest looked up from reference TRBV29-1 and TRBJ2-6, is SAVISQKPSRDICQRGTSLTIQCQVDSQVTMMFWYRQQPGQSLTLIATANQGSEATYESGFVIDKFPISRPNLTFSTLTVSNMSPEDSSIYLCSVESGAGANVLTFGAGSRLTVL.

This clone was observed a single time. The CDR3 nucleotides read TGTGCCATCAGCGACGACAGGAATGAAAAACTGTTTTTT. It specifies CAISDDRNEKLFF. The chain joins TRBV10-3 to TRBJ1-4, with D possibly TRBD1 on 6 matching bases. The CDR3 has 13 residues. Germline V gene data show CDR1 as ENHRY and CDR2 as SYGVKD. The V end was cut by 6 bases, the J end by 5 bases, with 10 bases between.

To note about this clone: The sample contains more than one DNA sequence encoding this CDR3. This sequence joins TRBV19 and TRBJ1-3; D may be TRBD1 (5 bases). The CDR3 extends over 16 amino acids. Germline values: CDR1 LNHDA, CDR2 SQIVND (reference sequence). Deletions cut 3 bases from V and 0 bases from J, with 12 bases between. The CDR3, as DNA: TGTGCCAGTAGTATTCGGCAGGGTTCCTCTGGAAACACCATATATTTT. Translated: CASSIRQGSSGNTIYF.

V and J are TRBV3-1 (or the pseudogene TRBV3-2) and TRBJ2-7, with 7 bases aligning to TRBD2. J lost 0 bases, V lost 7 bases, and 6 bases had no gene match. The CDR3 loop spans 14 amino acids. The germline gives CDR1 LGHDT, CDR2 YNNKEL (reference sequence). The DNA of the CDR3 is TGTGCCAGCACCCCGGGACTAAACTCCTACGAGCAGTACTTC. Its protein product is CASTPGLNSYEQYF.